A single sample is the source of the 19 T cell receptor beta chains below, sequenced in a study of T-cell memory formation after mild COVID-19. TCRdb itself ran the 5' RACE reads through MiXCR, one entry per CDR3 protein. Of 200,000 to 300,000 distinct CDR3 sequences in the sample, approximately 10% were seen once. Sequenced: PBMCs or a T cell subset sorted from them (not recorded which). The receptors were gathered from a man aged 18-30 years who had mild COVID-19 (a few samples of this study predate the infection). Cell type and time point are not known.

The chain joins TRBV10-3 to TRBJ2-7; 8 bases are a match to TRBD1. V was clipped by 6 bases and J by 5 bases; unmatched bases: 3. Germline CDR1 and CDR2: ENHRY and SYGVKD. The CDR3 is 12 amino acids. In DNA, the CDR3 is TGTGCCATCAGCAGGACAGGGAACGAGCAGTACTTC. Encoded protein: CAISRTGNEQYF.

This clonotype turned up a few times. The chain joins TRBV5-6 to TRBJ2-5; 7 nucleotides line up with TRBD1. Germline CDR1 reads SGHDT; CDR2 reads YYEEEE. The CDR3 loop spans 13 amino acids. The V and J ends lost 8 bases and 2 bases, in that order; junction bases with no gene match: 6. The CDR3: CASGTVKQETQYF. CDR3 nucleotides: TGTGCCAGTGGGACAGTGAAACAAGAGACCCAGTACTTC. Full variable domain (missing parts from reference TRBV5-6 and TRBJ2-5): DAGVTQSPTHLIKTRGQQVTLRCSPKSGHDTVSWYQQALGQGPQFIFQYYEEEERQRGNFPDRFSGHQFPNYSSELNVNALLLGDSALYLCASGTVKQETQYFGPGTRLLVL.

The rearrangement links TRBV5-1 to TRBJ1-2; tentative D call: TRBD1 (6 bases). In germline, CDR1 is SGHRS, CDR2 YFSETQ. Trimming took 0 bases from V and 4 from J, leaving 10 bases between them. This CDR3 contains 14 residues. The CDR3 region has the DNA TGCGCCAGCAGCTTGGCCACAGGGAGCTATGGCTACACCTTC. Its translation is CASSLATGSYGYTF.

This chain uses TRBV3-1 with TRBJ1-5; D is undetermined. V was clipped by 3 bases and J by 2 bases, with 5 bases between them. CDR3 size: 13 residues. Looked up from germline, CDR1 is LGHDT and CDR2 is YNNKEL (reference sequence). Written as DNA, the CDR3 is TGTGCCAGCAGCCATCAGGGCAATCAGCCCCAGCATTTT. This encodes CASSHQGNQPQHF.

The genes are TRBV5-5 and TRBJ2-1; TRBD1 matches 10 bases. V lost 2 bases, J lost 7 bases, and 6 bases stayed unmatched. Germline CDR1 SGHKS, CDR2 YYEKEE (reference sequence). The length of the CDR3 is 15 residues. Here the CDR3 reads CASSFRDRGMNEQFF. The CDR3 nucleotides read TGTGCCAGCAGCTTCCGGGACAGGGGAATGAATGAGCAGTTCTTC.

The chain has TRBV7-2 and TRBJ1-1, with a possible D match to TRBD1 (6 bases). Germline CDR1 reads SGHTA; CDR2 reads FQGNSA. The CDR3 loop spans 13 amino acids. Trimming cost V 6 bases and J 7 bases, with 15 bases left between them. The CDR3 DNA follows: TGTGCCAGCAGTCTCGTGGAGACAGGTGAAGCTTTCTTT. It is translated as CASSLVETGEAFF.

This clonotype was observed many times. The CDR3 DNA sequence: TGCAGCGTTGTCCCGGGGGAAGAGACCCAGTACTTC. Its protein product is CSVVPGEETQYF. This rearrangement joins TRBV29-1 to TRBJ2-5; maybe TRBD2 (6 bases). Germline V gene data show CDR1 as SQVTM and CDR2 as ANQGSEA. The CDR3 runs 12 residues. The V end was cut by 4 bases, the J end by 3 bases, with 9 bases between.

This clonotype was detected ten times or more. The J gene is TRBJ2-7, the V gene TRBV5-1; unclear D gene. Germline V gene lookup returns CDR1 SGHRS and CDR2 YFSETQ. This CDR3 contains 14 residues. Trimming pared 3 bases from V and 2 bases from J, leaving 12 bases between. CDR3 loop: CASSYDTRTYEQYV. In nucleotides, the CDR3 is TGCGCCAGCAGCTATGACACCCGAACCTACGAGCAGTACGTC.

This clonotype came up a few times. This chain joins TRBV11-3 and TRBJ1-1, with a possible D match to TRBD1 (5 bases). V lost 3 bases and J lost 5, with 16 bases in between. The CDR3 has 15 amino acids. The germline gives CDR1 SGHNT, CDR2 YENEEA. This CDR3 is CASSLVRQPWTEAFF. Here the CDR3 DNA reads TGTGCCAGCAGCTTGGTAAGACAGCCCTGGACTGAAGCTTTCTTT.

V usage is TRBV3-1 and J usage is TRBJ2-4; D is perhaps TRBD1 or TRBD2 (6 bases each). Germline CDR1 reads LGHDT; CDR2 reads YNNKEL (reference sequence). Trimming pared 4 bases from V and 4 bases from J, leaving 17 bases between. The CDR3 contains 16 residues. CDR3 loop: CASSPLVGGGKNIQYF. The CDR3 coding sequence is TGTGCCAGCAGCCCTCTGGTCGGGGGCGGTAAAAACATTCAGTACTTC.

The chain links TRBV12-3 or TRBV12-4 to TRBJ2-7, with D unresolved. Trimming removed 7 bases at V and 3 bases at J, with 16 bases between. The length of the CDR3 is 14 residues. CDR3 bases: TGTGCCAGCACCTCGGATGGCGGATTCTACGAGCAGTACTTC. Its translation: CASTSDGGFYEQYF.

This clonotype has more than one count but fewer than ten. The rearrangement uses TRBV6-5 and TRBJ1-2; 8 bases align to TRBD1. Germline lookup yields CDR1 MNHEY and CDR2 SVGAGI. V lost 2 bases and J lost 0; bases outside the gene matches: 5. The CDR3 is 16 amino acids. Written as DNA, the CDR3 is TGTGCCAGCAGTTACAAGCGGACAGGGACTAACTATGGCTACACCTTC. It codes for CASSYKRTGTNYGYTF.

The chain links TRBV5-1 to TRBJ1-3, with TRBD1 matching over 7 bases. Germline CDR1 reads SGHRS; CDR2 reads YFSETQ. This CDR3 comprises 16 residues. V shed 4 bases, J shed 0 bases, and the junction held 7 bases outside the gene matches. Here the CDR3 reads CASSGDSLFSGNTIYF. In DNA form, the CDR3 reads TGCGCCAGCAGCGGGGACAGTTTGTTCTCTGGAAACACCATATATTTT.

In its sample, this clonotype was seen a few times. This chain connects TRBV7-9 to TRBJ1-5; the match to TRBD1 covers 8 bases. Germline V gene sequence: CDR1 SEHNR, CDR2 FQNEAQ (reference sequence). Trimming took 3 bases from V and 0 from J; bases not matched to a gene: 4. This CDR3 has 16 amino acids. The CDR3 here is CASSLGDRHSNQPQHF. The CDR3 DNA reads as TGTGCCAGCAGCTTGGGGGACAGGCATAGCAATCAGCCCCAGCATTTT.

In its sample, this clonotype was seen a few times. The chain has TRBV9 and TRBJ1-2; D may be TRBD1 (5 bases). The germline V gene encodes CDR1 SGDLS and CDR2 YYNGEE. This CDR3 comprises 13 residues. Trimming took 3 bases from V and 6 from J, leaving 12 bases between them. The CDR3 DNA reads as TGTGCCAGCAGCGGTCCGCAAGGGGATGGCTACACCTTC. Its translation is CASSGPQGDGYTF.

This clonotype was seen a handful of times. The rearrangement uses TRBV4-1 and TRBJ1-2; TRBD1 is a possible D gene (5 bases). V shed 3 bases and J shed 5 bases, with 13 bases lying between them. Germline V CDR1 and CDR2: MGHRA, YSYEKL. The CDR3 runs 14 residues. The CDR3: CASSQQGRKYGYTF. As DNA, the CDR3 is TGCGCCAGCAGCCAGCAGGGCCGAAAGTATGGCTACACCTTC.

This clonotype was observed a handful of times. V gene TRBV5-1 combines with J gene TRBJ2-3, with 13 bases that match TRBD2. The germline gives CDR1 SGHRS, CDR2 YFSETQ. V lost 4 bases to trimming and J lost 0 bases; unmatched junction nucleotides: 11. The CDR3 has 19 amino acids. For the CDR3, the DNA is TGCGCCAGCAGCCCCCCCAAGACTAGCGGGGGGCCTAGCACAGATACGCAGTATTTT. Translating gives CASSPPKTSGGPSTDTQYF. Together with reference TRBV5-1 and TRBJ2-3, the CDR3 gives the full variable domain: KAGVTQTPRYLIKTRGQQVTLSCSPISGHRSVSWYQQTPGQGLQFLFEYFSETQRNKGNFPGRFSGRQFSNSRSEMNVSTLELGDSALYLCASSPPKTSGGPSTDTQYFGPGTRLTVL.

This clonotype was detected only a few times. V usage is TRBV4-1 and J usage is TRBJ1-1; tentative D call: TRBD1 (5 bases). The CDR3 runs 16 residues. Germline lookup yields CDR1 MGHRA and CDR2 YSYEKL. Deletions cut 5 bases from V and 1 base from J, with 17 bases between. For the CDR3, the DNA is TGCGCCAGCAGCAGACAGACCTTTCCTACGAACACTGAAGCTTTCTTT. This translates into CASSRQTFPTNTEAFF.

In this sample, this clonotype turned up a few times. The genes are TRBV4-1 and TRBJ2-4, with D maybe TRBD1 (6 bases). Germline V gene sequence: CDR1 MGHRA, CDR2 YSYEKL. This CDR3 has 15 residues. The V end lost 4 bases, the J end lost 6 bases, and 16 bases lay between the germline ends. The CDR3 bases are TGCGCCAGCAGCCTCGAGGGGGTTGAGGGAAACATTCAGTACTTC. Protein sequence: CASSLEGVEGNIQYF.